These 8 T cell receptor beta chains share one sample of origin, sequenced in a study of identical twins. TCRdb recomputed calls from the 5' RACE reads with MiXCR, one row per CDR3 protein. The sample has under 800,000 distinct CDR3 sequences; approximately 21% are singletons. These data were also filed under a second study, of T cells expressing NK-cell markers.

Sequenced material: PBMCs. The source is a woman aged 18-29 years in good health.

The CDR3 DNA reads as TGCAGTGCCCCAACTTTGGGGAACAATGAGCAGTTCTTC. It is translated as CSAPTLGNNEQFF. The chain has TRBV20-1 and TRBJ2-1; D remains ambiguous. The CDR3 has 13 amino acids. The germline V gene encodes CDR1 DFQATT and CDR2 SNEGSKA (reference sequence). Trimming took off 6 bases at V and 5 bases at J, with 14 bases between the two ends.

This clonotype was detected a few times. The chain is built from TRBV9 and TRBJ1-5; perhaps TRBD1 as D (5 bases). The V gene lost 4 bases and the J gene lost 7 bases, with 18 bases spanning the gap. The CDR3 runs to 15 residues. CDR1 SGDLS and CDR2 YYNGEE come from the germline V gene. In nucleotides, the CDR3 is TGTGCCAGCAGCAGAGGGGCTGCGGAGTTGCAGCCCCAGCATTTT. It yields the protein CASSRGAAELQPQHF.

This clonotype has only a few counts. The chain has TRBV9 and TRBJ2-7, with D uncertain. The V gene lost 0 bases and the J gene lost 2 bases, with 12 bases spanning the gap. Germline V gene sequence: CDR1 SGDLS, CDR2 YYNGEE. The length of the CDR3 is 15 residues. The CDR3 spells CASSVAHQLTYEQYF. As DNA, the CDR3 is TGTGCCAGCAGCGTAGCTCATCAACTTACCTACGAGCAGTACTTC.

This clonotype was seen more than once but under ten times. The chain employs TRBV6-6 and TRBJ1-2, with D uncertain. Germline-derived CDR1 and CDR2 are MNHNY and SVGAGI (reference sequence). This CDR3 is built from 11 residues. Deletions cut 7 bases from V and 3 bases from J, with 6 bases between. CDR3 nucleotide sequence: TGTGCCAGCACCCTGGACTATGGCTACACCTTC. Protein sequence: CASTLDYGYTF.

The chain recombines TRBV7-9 with TRBJ1-3; D is unresolved. This CDR3 region has 17 residues. Trimming took off 3 bases at V and 0 bases at J, with 15 bases between the two ends. Germline V CDR1 and CDR2: SEHNR, FQNEAQ (reference sequence). CDR3 residues: CASSLRHPRSSGNTIYF. CDR3 DNA sequence: TGTGCCAGCAGCTTGAGACACCCGCGGAGCTCTGGAAACACCATATATTTT. The whole variable domain, remainder taken from reference TRBV7-9 and TRBJ1-3, is DTGVSQNPRHKITKRGQNVTFRCDPISEHNRLYWYRQTLGQGPEFLTYFQNEAQLEKSRLLSDRFSAERPKGSFSTLEIQRTEQGDSAMYLCASSLRHPRSSGNTIYFGEGSWLTVV.

The CDR3, as DNA: TGCAGCGCCGCCCCTCCCGGGGAGAATGAGCAGTTCTTC. This encodes CSAAPPGENEQFF. The chain is built from TRBV29-1 and TRBJ2-1, with D perhaps matching TRBD2 (5 bases). Germline V gene sequence: CDR1 SQVTM, CDR2 ANQGSEA. The CDR3 loop spans 13 amino acids. With 7 bases removed from V and 7 bases from J, the gap between germline ends came to 17 bases.

This clonotype was found many times. The rearrangement joins TRBV7-2 to TRBJ1-2; possible D gene TRBD1, 6 bases. There are 12 residues in the CDR3. The V and J ends lost 5 bases and 6 bases respectively, with 10 bases between them. The germline V gene encodes CDR1 SGHTA and CDR2 FQGNSA. The CDR3 DNA sequence: TGTGCCAGCAGCCGGACAGTGAATGGCTACACCTTC. Translating gives CASSRTVNGYTF. The full variable domain, rest sourced from reference TRBV7-2 and TRBJ1-2, is GAGVSQSPSNKVTEKGKDVELRCDPISGHTALYWYRQSLGQGLEFLIYFQGNSAPDKSGLPSDRFSAERTGGSVSTLTIQRTQQEDSAVYLCASSRTVNGYTFGSGTRLTVV.

This rearrangement joins TRBV20-1 to TRBJ2-1; tentatively, D is TRBD1 (5 bases). In germline, CDR1 is DFQATT, CDR2 SNEGSKA (reference sequence). The length of the CDR3 is 13 residues. V lost 1 base and J 2 bases, leaving 6 bases between the germline ends. CDR3 in amino acids: CSARVGPYNEQFF. The CDR3 DNA reads TGCAGTGCTAGAGTGGGGCCCTACAATGAGCAGTTCTTC.